This T cell receptor (beta chain) was obtained from a study of blood T cell repertoires in COVID-19. Study overall: The study drew acute and convalescent COVID-19 samples from the United States, Italy and Spain.

Seattle researchers signed up patients amid active infection and tracked them longitudinally. The ends lost 5 bases at V and 2 bases at J; junction bases unmatched: 4. The CDR3 is 15 amino acids. The germline V gene has CDR1 SGHRS and CDR2 YFSETQ. Here immunoSEQ multiplex PCR was the method, and the copy in TCRdb shows in-frame clones only, minus some. The data contain 250,000 to 300,000 clones, around 92% of them seen just once; the ten biggest clones take up around 10%. The specimen sequenced was peripheral blood. This chain joins TRBV5-1 and TRBJ1-2, with TRBD1 matching over 12 bases. The sequence came from a woman aged 25 to 39 with COVID-19, enrolled during active disease. For the CDR3, the DNA is TGCGCCAGCAGACCCGGGACAGGGGGCAACTATGGCTACACCTTC. Residues: CASRPGTGGNYGYTF.